This T cell receptor beta chain was recovered during a study of vaccination and CD4 T cells after COVID-19. The study, taken as a whole, reports: Median SARS-CoV-2-reactive clonotype numbers went from 21 to 38; this increase was not significant.

As to treatment: approximately 11-day PBMC culture with coronavirus spike peptide pools or control peptides (ViraFEST assay). Unexposed donor CD4+ T cells predated the COVID-19 pandemic, collected 2011-2018. CD4+ T cells that had been cultured provided DNA sequenced with the Oncomine TCR Beta short-read assay. Genomic DNA was extracted from cultured CD4+ T cells. TCRdb redid the calling of the PCR reads with MiXCR, one entry per CDR3 protein. The sample lists several thousand distinct CDR3 sequences, less than 50% occurring once. Notes on this clonotype: The antigen remains unidentified.

The sequence derives from a human donor in good health. The sequenced sample consisted of CD4+ T cells from blood, cultured in vitro.

This CDR3 reads CSARDLGGATREQYF. The CDR3, as DNA: TGCAGTGCTAGAGATTTAGGCGGGGCAACTAGGGAGCAGTACTTC. The rearrangement uses TRBV20-1 and TRBJ2-7, with a possible D match to TRBD2 (6 bases). Germline V CDR1 and CDR2: DFQATT, SNEGSKA (reference sequence). V was cut by 0 bases and J by 7 bases, with 19 bases left in between. This CDR3 spans 15 amino acids.